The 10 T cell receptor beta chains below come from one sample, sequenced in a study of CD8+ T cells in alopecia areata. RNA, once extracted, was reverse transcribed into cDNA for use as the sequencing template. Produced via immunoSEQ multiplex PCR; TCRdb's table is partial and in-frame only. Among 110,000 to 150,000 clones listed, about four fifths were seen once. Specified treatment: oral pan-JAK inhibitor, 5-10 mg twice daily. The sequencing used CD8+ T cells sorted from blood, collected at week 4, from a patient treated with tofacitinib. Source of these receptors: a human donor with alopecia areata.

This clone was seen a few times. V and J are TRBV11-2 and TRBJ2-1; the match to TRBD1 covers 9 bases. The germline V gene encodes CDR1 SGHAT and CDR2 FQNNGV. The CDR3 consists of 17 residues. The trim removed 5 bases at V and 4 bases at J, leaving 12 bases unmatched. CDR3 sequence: CASSGPGQGGGYNEQFF. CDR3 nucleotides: TGTGCCAGCAGCGGGCCGGGACAGGGCGGTGGGTACAATGAGCAGTTCTTC.

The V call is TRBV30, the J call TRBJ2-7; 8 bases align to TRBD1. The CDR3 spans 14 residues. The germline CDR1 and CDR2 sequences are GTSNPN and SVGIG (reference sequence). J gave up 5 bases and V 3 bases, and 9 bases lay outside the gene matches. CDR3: CAWSAGTGSNEQYF. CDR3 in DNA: TGTGCCTGGAGCGCCGGGACAGGTTCGAACGAGCAGTACTTC.

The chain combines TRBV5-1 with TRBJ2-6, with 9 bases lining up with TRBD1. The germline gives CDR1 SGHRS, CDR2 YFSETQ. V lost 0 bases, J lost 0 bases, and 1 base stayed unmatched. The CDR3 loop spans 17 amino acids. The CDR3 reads CASSLGTGASGANVLTF. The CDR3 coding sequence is TGCGCCAGCAGCTTGGGGACAGGGGCCTCTGGGGCCAACGTCCTGACTTTC.

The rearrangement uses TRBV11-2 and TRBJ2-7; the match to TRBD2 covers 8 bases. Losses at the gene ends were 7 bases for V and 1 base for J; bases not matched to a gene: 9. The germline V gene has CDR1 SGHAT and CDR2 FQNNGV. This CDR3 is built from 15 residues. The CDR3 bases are TGTGCCAGCACCCCGCCGGGACTAGAGTCCTACGAGCAGTACTTC. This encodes CASTPPGLESYEQYF.

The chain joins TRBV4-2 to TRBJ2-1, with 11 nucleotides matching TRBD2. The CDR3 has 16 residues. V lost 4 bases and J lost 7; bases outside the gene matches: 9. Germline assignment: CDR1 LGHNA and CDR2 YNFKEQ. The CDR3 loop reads CASSRHSGGAVNEQFF. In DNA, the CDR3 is TGTGCCAGCAGCCGTCATAGCGGGGGGGCCGTTAATGAGCAGTTCTTC.

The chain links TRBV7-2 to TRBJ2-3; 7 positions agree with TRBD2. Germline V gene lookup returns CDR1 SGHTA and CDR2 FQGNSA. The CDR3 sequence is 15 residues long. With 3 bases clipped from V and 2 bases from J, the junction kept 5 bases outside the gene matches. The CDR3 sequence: CASSFSSGHTDTQYF. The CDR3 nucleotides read TGTGCCAGCAGCTTTTCTAGCGGCCACACAGATACGCAGTATTTT. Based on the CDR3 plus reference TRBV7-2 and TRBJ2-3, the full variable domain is GAGVSQSPSNKVTEKGKDVELRCDPISGHTALYWYRQSLGQGLEFLIYFQGNSAPDKSGLPSDRFSAERTGGSVSTLTIQRTQQEDSAVYLCASSFSSGHTDTQYFGPGTRLTVL.

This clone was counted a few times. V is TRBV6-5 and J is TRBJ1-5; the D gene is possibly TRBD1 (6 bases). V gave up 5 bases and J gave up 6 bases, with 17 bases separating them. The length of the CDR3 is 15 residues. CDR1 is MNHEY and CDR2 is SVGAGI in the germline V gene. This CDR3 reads CASSPLTGRSQPQHF. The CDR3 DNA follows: TGTGCCAGCAGTCCTCTGACAGGTCGGAGTCAGCCCCAGCATTTT.

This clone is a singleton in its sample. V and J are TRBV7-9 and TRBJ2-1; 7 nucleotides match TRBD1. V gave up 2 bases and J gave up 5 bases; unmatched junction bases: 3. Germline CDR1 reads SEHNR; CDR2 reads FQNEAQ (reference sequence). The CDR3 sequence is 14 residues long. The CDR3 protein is CASSLSGTDNEQFF. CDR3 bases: TGTGCCAGCAGCTTATCCGGGACAGACAATGAGCAGTTCTTC. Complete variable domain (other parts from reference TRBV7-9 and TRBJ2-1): DTGVSQNPRHKITKRGQNVTFRCDPISEHNRLYWYRQTLGQGPEFLTYFQNEAQLEKSRLLSDRFSAERPKGSFSTLEIQRTEQGDSAMYLCASSLSGTDNEQFFGPGTRLTVL.

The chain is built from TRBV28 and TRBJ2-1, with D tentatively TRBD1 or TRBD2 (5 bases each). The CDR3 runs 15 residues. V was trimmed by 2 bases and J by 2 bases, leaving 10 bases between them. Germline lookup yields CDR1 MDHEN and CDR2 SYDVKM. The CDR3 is CASSLPGRAYNEQFF. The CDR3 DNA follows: TGTGCCAGCAGTTTACCGGGACGAGCCTACAATGAGCAGTTCTTC.

CDR3 sequence: CASSPFRDEPQETQYF. CDR3 coding DNA: TGTGCCAGCTCACCCTTCCGGGATGAACCACAAGAGACCCAGTACTTC. The genes are TRBV18 and TRBJ2-5, with D maybe TRBD2 (5 bases). The CDR3 runs to 16 residues. V was clipped by 3 bases and J by 2 bases, with 16 bases between them. Per germline, CDR1 KGHSH and CDR2 LQKENI.